Listed below are T cell receptor beta chains from one sample, sequenced in a study of blood T cell repertoires in COVID-19. The data were produced by immunoSEQ multiplex PCR, yet TCRdb's version contains in-frame clones alone and is incomplete. This table has 250,000 to 350,000 clones, 70% to 85% appearing once. The sample consisted of peripheral blood. These receptors originate from a human donor with COVID-19, enrolled during active disease. The donor label of this sample is uncertain. Each CDR3 is given with its conserved first and last residue. D genes are given only for firm matches. Expanded clones are given a class, and other clones once, few, many or no size at all.

abundance | j_gene | d_gene | v_gene | CDR3nt | CDR3aa
many | TRBJ2-1 | TRBD2 | TRBV9 | TGTGCCAGCAGCGTGGGGGGACTAGTGTACAATGAGCAGTTCTTC | CASSVGGLVYNEQFF
. | TRBJ2-3 | TRBD2 | TRBV7-2 | TGTGCCAGCAGCTTGGGGGGGTTTTCTGATACGCAGTATTTT | CASSLGGFSDTQYF
. | TRBJ2-5 | TRBD2 | TRBV6-6 | TGTGCCAGCAGAAATCTAGCGGCCCAAGAGACCCAGTACTTC | CASRNLAAQETQYF
once | TRBJ1-1 | TRBD1 | TRBV6-4 | TGTGCCAGCAGTGTTGACAGGGGGGCCACTGAAGCTTTCTTT | CASSVDRGATEAFF
. | TRBJ1-1 | TRBD1 | TRBV6-1 | TGTGCCAGCAGTGCACAAGTCCCGGGACAGGGCTGGAGCACTGAAGCTTTCTTT | CASSAQVPGQGWSTEAFF
once | TRBJ2-7 | . | TRBV4-1 | TGCGCCAGCAGCCGGGGGCCCTACCCGAACGAGCAGTACTTC | CASSRGPYPNEQYF
. | TRBJ1-1 | TRBD1 | TRBV5-4 | TGTGCCAGCAGCGGGAGGGACAGGGGGGCGACTGAAGCTTTCTTT | CASSGRDRGATEAFF
few | TRBJ1-5 | . | TRBV28 | TGTGCCAGCAGTTTATTTCCAGGGGACAATCAGCCCCAGCATTTT | CASSLFPGDNQPQHF
. | TRBJ2-1 | . | TRBV6-2/TRBV6-3 | TGTGCCAGCAGTTGGAGACTCAATGAGCAGTTCTTC | CASSWRLNEQFF
. | TRBJ2-5 | . | TRBV9 | TGTGCCAGCAGCGTAGGCCCCGAGGAGACCCAGTACTTC | CASSVGPEETQYF
few | TRBJ1-5 | . | TRBV12-3/TRBV12-4 | TGTGCCAGCAGTATCAGGGTCGCTCAGCCCCAGCATTTT | CASSIRVAQPQHF
. | TRBJ1-2 | . | TRBV5-1 | TGCGCCAGCAGCTTGGGGGCGGGCTATGGCTACACCTTC | CASSLGAGYGYTF
. | TRBJ2-5 | . | TRBV9 | TGTGCCAGCGGAAGACAGCCCCAAGAGACCCAGTACTTC | CASGRQPQETQYF
. | TRBJ1-2 | TRBD1 | TRBV4-1 | TGCGCCAGCAGTCCGACAGGGACGGGTGGCTACACCTTC | CASSPTGTGGYTF
. | TRBJ1-1 | TRBD1 | TRBV5-1 | TGCGCCAGCAGCTTGACAGGGGGGAACACTGAAGCTTTCTTT | CASSLTGGNTEAFF
. | TRBJ2-7 | . | TRBV7-2 | TGTGCCAGCAGCCTAGCCCCCCAGAACGAGCAGTACTTC | CASSLAPQNEQYF
few | TRBJ2-1 | TRBD2 | TRBV7-3 | TGTGCCTTAGGGTCGGGACTAATAACTGAGCAGTTCTTC | CALGSGLITEQFF
. | TRBJ1-2 | . | TRBV5-1 | TGCGCCAGCAGCTTGCTGCAGGCCTCTAACTATGGCTACACCTTC | CASSLLQASNYGYTF
. | TRBJ2-7 | TRBD1 | TRBV5-6 | TGTGCCAGCAGCCTAATTTTGGGGACAGGGATCTACGAGCAGTACTTC | CASSLILGTGIYEQYF
few | TRBJ1-2 | . | TRBV7-2 | TGTGCCAGCAGCTTAGACCAGGGTCCGAACTATGGCTACACCTTC | CASSLDQGPNYGYTF
. | TRBJ2-1 | TRBD2 | TRBV7-2 | TGTGCCAGCAGCTTAGAGGCTAGCGGGAGAAATGAGCAGTTCTTC | CASSLEASGRNEQFF
. | TRBJ2-1 | . | TRBV15 | TGTGCCACCAGCAGAGGTCAGGGATCCTACAATGAGCAGTTCTTC | CATSRGQGSYNEQFF
. | TRBJ2-2 | TRBD1 | TRBV7-2 | TGTGCCAGCAGCTTAGCTTTCGGACAGGCTGAGCTGTTTTTT | CASSLAFGQAELFF
few | TRBJ1-2 | . | TRBV7-8 | TGTGCCAGCAGCTTAAGAGTAAGCGATCGTGGGAACTATGGCTACACCTTC | CASSLRVSDRGNYGYTF
. | TRBJ2-2 | TRBD2 | TRBV11-3 | TGTGCCAGCAGCGAAACTAGCGGGAGCGCCGGGGAGCTGTTTTTT | CASSETSGSAGELFF
. | TRBJ2-7 | . | TRBV7-2 | TGTGCCAGCAGCTTAGCTGCACAGTCTTACGAGCAGTACTTC | CASSLAAQSYEQYF
. | TRBJ2-1 | TRBD2 | TRBV25-1 | TGTGCCAGCAGTTCCCCCGGAGCGGGAGTCATCGGGAATGAGCAGTTCTTC | CASSSPGAGVIGNEQFF
. | TRBJ2-1 | TRBD2 | TRBV7-2 | TGTGCCAGCAGCCCCCCCCCGGGACTAGCGGGAGGGCGCTACAATGAGCAGTTCTTC | CASSPPPGLAGGRYNEQFF
. | TRBJ2-7 | TRBD2 | TRBV29-1 | TGCAGCGTTGCTCCAACTAGCGCTCCCGAGCAGTACTTC | CSVAPTSAPEQYF
. | TRBJ1-1 | . | TRBV30 | TGTGCCTGGGGTCGACAGTCTGACACTGAAGCTTTCTTT | CAWGRQSDTEAFF
. | TRBJ1-1 | TRBD1 | TRBV19 | TGTGCCAGCACCCCCGTGACAGGGAGTACTGAAGCTTTCTTT | CASTPVTGSTEAFF
. | TRBJ1-2 | . | TRBV28 | TGTGCCAGCAGTTTACAGGGCTATGGCTACACCTTC | CASSLQGYGYTF
. | TRBJ2-5 | . | TRBV7-9 | TGTGCCAGCAGCCCCCCCGGGGGCTTAGCGGGAGAGACCCAGTACTTC | CASSPPGGLAGETQYF